These 10 T cell receptor beta chains were sequenced from one sample in a study of blood T cell repertoires in COVID-19. Libraries were prepared by immunoSEQ multiplex PCR; TCRdb keeps only in-frame clonotypes and omits some of them. The data contain 80,000 to 100,000 clones, around three quarters of them singletons. Sequenced: peripheral blood. The receptors originated from a man aged 50-59 years who had recovered from COVID-19.

V is TRBV12-5 and J is TRBJ1-3; weak D call: TRBD1 (5 bases). Germline V gives CDR1 LGHNT, CDR2 FRNRAP. V was cut by 6 bases and J by 0 bases, with 18 bases left in between. The CDR3 has 17 amino acids. CDR3 DNA: TGTGCTAGTGGCCCCGGGGGGGGACTGCTCTCTGGAAACACCATATATTTT. This encodes CASGPGGGLLSGNTIYF.

V is TRBV6-2 or TRBV6-3 and J is TRBJ2-4; perhaps TRBD2 as D (5 bases). CDR1 is MNHEY, CDR2 SVGEGT, per germline. V gave up 7 bases and J gave up 4 bases, with 17 bases separating them. The CDR3 extends over 15 amino acids. The CDR3 DNA is TGTGCCAGCACCCCGGCGGGTGGCCCTAAAAACATTCAGTACTTC. Its translation is CASTPAGGPKNIQYF.

This clone has only a few counts. The CDR3: CSVLQGAGTEAFF. Here the CDR3 DNA reads TGCAGCGTTCTACAGGGGGCTGGGACTGAAGCTTTCTTT. The V gene is TRBV29-1, the J gene TRBJ1-1, with 9 bases that match TRBD1. Germline V gives CDR1 SQVTM, CDR2 ANQGSEA. V was pared by 5 bases and J by 5 bases, with 6 bases of the junction left unmatched. The CDR3 contains 13 residues.

This clone was detected only a few times. This chain connects TRBV18 to TRBJ1-1; D is possibly TRBD1 (5 bases). CDR3 length equals 18 residues. CDR1 KGHSH and CDR2 LQKENI come from the germline V gene. Between the trimmed V and J ends, which lost 1 base and 3 bases, there was a span of 21 bases. CDR3 protein: CASSPRLAGSTGHTEAFF. CDR3 DNA: TGTGCCAGCTCACCACGATTGGCAGGGTCGACTGGACACACTGAAGCTTTCTTT.

J is TRBJ2-7 and V is TRBV19; TRBD2 agrees at 8 bases. Germline V gives CDR1 LNHDA, CDR2 SQIVND (reference sequence). V trimming: 1 base; J trimming: 0 bases; junction bases outside the gene matches: 5. The CDR3 covers 16 residues. CDR3: CASSIGPAGVSYEQYF. The CDR3 nucleotides read TGTGCCAGTAGTATAGGCCCAGCGGGGGTCTCCTACGAGCAGTACTTC.

CDR3 DNA sequence: TGTGCCAGCTCTGAGAGCCGGGTGAGGGAGACCCAGTACTTC. It codes for CASSESRVRETQYF. This chain uses TRBV18 with TRBJ2-5, with unresolved D. Germline assignment: CDR1 KGHSH and CDR2 LQKENI. This CDR3 region has 14 residues. V shed 6 bases and J shed 5 bases, with 16 bases lying between them.

This CDR3 is CAAGGSGTDTQYF. The CDR3 DNA reads TGTGCCGCCGGGGGTAGCGGAACAGATACGCAGTATTTT. The chain joins TRBV24-1 to TRBJ2-3; perhaps TRBD2 as D (6 bases). The CDR3 loop spans 13 amino acids. Germline CDR1 is KGHDR and CDR2 is SFDVKD. With 12 bases removed from V and 3 bases from J, the gap between germline ends came to 15 bases.

This clone was observed once. This sequence joins TRBV6-5 and TRBJ1-2, with TRBD1 identical over 10 bases. Germline V gives CDR1 MNHEY, CDR2 SVGAGI. The CDR3 sequence is 14 residues long. J was trimmed by 4 bases and V by 6 bases; bases with no gene match: 5. The CDR3 loop reads CASRDRGDSYGYTF. The DNA for the CDR3 is TGTGCCAGCAGGGACAGGGGGGATAGCTATGGCTACACCTTC.

The V call is TRBV7-9, the J call TRBJ2-1, with D possibly TRBD1 on 5 matching bases. V was clipped by 1 base and J by 0 bases, with 10 bases between them. Germline-derived CDR1 and CDR2 are SEHNR and FQNEAQ (reference sequence). This CDR3 comprises 16 residues. CDR3 nucleotide sequence: TGTGCCAGCAGCTTAGGTGGGGCCAACTCCTACAATGAGCAGTTCTTC. Its translation: CASSLGGANSYNEQFF.

The chain is built from TRBV2 and TRBJ1-2, with D unresolved. The CDR3 is 13 amino acids. The V gene lost 3 bases and the J gene lost 4 bases, with 9 bases spanning the gap. Germline CDR1 reads SNHLY; CDR2 reads FYNNEI. CDR3 amino acids: CASSDEGVYGYTF. CDR3 bases: TGTGCCAGCAGTGATGAGGGTGTCTATGGCTACACCTTC.